This T cell receptor beta chain was retrieved from a study of monozygotic twins with inflammatory bowel disease. The germline gives CDR1 LGHNA, CDR2 YSLEER. The CDR3 contains 16 residues. Per sample, reverse transcription was split into eight reactions. TCRdb reprocessed the 5' RACE reads and reports one entry per CDR3 protein, with no DNA. The repertoire table contains around 400,000 distinct CDR3 sequences. The genes are TRBV4-3 and TRBJ2-3; no DNA is available, so the TRBD2 call from TCRdb remains unchecked. Sequencing was carried out using blood. The sequence was collected from a human donor with ulcerative colitis or Crohn's disease, or a healthy co-twin of an affected twin (not recorded which). This chain's CDR3 is CASSQDSGGRSDTQYF.